Included here is one T cell receptor beta chain sequence, with context. The antigen this receptor binds is unknown. No base-level quality is on record; no much larger clone is a single base apart. The trial excluded patients who had a history of autoimmune disease or were on systemic immunosuppression. Peripheral blood for TCR sequencing was collected from all dose cohorts at baseline, on cycle 4 day 1, and on cycle 7 day 1. Samples were obtained from an open-label, multicenter, first-in-human phase I dose-escalation trial of ivuxolimab. The trial enrolled adults with locally advanced or metastatic head and neck squamous cell, hepatocellular, melanoma or renal cell carcinoma. Before TCR sequencing, CD4+ and CD8+ T cells were separately sorted from peripheral blood. This record comes from a study of OX40 agonist ivuxolimab in advanced cancers. Turning to the overall study: Ivuxolimab, which targeted the costimulatory receptor OX40 (CD134), was an agonistic, fully human IgG2 monoclonal antibody. The paper covers the monotherapy dose-escalation part of the phase I ivuxolimab trial, which included N of about 50 patients. Prior anti-PD-1, anti-PD-L1 or anti-CTLA-4 therapy was permitted, and checkpoint inhibitors had been received by less than 45% of dose-escalation patients. A male proportion of around 81% and a mean age of approximately 61 years, ranging from roughly 20 to 80, were recorded for the dose-escalation cohort. Intravenous ivuxolimab was administered to patients every 2 weeks at six dose levels: 0.01, 0.1, 0.3, 1.5, 3 and 10 mg/kg. Peripheral TCRbeta sequencing was intended to test whether TCR sequence diversity was altered and clonal T-cell expansion was caused by ivuxolimab. Among the roughly 52 dose-escalation patients, about 20 had hepatocellular carcinoma, around 15 melanoma, 9 renal cell carcinoma and 9 head and neck cancer. Partial responses were achieved by three dose-escalation patients, of whom one had hepatocellular carcinoma and two had cutaneous melanoma. Points the paper makes about the study in general: After ivuxolimab, expanded clones were on average more numerous among CD8+ T cells than among CD4+ T cells. Low levels of normalized T-cell clonal expansion were also seen in some patients who did not respond. Partial responders in the 0.1-3.0 mg/kg groups had among the lowest normalized peripheral clonal expansion, especially among CD8+ T cells. Antigen specificity was not determined for the clonally expanded peripheral T cells. Clonal expansion of both CD4+ and CD8+ blood T cells was observed from baseline to week 6 at doses 0.1 to 3.0 mg/kg.

Genomic DNA was isolated from the sorted cells so that the TCRbeta CDR3 region could be sequenced. The immunoSEQ Assay was used to sequence the TCRbeta CDR3 regions. The source is immuneACCESS, and TCRdb retained only in-frame sequences with V and J called. Part of the clones is not carried over; for the studies checked, unresolved V genes explain less than half of this, and the remainder is unexplained. Within this sample are tens of thousands of clones, with around 83% of them counted one time only. Together, the top ten hold around 0.78% of the sample. The CDR3 runs 18 residues from the cysteine to the phenylalanine. Only the CDR3 part of the read is kept: 54 bases, read in frame from the first base. V and J lose 2 bases and 0 bases, and a span of 17 bases separates them. The germline V gene supplies CDR1 KGHSH and CDR2 LQKENI.

The clonotype originates from an adult with an advanced solid tumor such as melanoma, head and neck, liver or kidney cancer. The sequencing here drew on CD4+ or CD8+ T cells sorted from blood, taken in a trial of the OX40 agonist ivuxolimab. Recombination joined TRBV18 with TRBJ1-3; no D segment can be confidently identified. The bases are TGTGCCAGCTCACCAGTAGGCGCTGTTGGAAGCTCTGGAAACACCATATATTTT. Its translation is CASSPVGAVGSSGNTIYF.